A single sample is the source of the 22 T cell receptor beta chains below, sequenced in a study of post-analysis software for immune sequencing data. Study-level results: Elevated frequency relative to controls characterized roughly 5 TRBV segments in patients, TRBV5-6, TRBV5-1 and TRBV20-1 among them.

For these TCRs, the target antigens are not known. The authors incorporated unique molecular identifiers into the TCR beta cDNA libraries. In TCRdb, the PCR reads were re-called with MiXCR into one record per CDR3 protein. Among roughly 600,000 distinct CDR3 sequences listed, 44% were seen once. Sequenced material: blood. These receptors all stem from a girl aged 10 to 17 with multiple sclerosis.

This clonotype was recorded a few times. This rearrangement joins TRBV24-1 to TRBJ2-7; 9 nucleotides line up with TRBD2. V lost 5 bases, J lost 3 bases, and 7 bases stayed unmatched. The germline gives CDR1 KGHDR, CDR2 SFDVKD. This CDR3 is built from 15 residues. The DNA for the CDR3 is TGTGCCACCAGTGGGATAGCGGGAGCGGACTACGAGCAGTACTTC. Amino acid sequence: CATSGIAGADYEQYF.

The chain carries TRBV12-3 or TRBV12-4 and TRBJ1-2; 7 bases align to TRBD1. The ends lost 7 bases at V and 5 bases at J; junction bases unmatched: 10. This CDR3 contains 14 residues. DNA for the CDR3: TGTGCCAGCACCCAGACAGGGCCAGGGTATGGCTACACCTTC. It encodes CASTQTGPGYGYTF.

The J gene is TRBJ1-4, the V gene TRBV29-1, with D perhaps TRBD1 (6 bases). This CDR3 has 13 amino acids. Germline CDR1 SQVTM, CDR2 ANQGSEA. V dropped 3 bases and J dropped 6 bases, with 11 bases sitting between them. DNA of the CDR3: TGCAGCGTTGAGGTCAGGGGTGATGAAAAACTGTTTTTT. This codes for CSVEVRGDEKLFF.

This sequence joins TRBV21-1 and TRBJ2-4; TRBD2, as called in the table, went unchecked against the DNA. The J call is in doubt because the DNA end fits TRBJ2-7 better. TRBV21-1 constitutes a pseudogene. CDR3 length: 16 residues. The CDR3, as DNA: TGTGCCACCTACCCCGTGGGGCTAGCGGGAACCTACGAGCAGTACTTC. The encoded protein is CATYPVGLAGTYEQYF.

This chain joins TRBV7-2 and TRBJ1-2; D unclear. Between the trimmed V and J ends, which lost 3 bases and 3 bases, there was a span of 11 bases. Germline CDR1 is SGHTA and CDR2 is FQGNSA. The CDR3 contains 14 residues. The CDR3 DNA sequence: TGTGCCAGCAGCTTTCCGGGGAGGTACTATGGCTACACCTTC. It is translated as CASSFPGRYYGYTF.

This chain links TRBV6-5 with TRBJ2-2; 12 nucleotides match TRBD2. The CDR3 covers 18 residues. Germline trimming cut 2 bases from V and 4 bases from J; bases unmatched to any gene: 8. Germline CDR1 MNHEY, CDR2 SVGAGI. The CDR3: CASSYLAGGPLVTGELFF. The CDR3 DNA reads as TGTGCCAGCAGTTACCTAGCGGGGGGGCCGTTGGTCACCGGGGAGCTGTTTTTT.

The chain couples TRBV6-5 to TRBJ1-1; a possible D gene is TRBD1 (5 bases). The V end lost 5 bases, the J end lost 5 bases, and 12 bases lay between the germline ends. CDR1 and CDR2 (germline): MNHEY, SVGAGI. This CDR3 spans 13 amino acids. Written as DNA, the CDR3 is TGTGCCAGCAGTCCCGGGTGGGGGACTGAAGCTTTCTTT. It codes for CASSPGWGTEAFF.

This clonotype was detected a few times. The V call is TRBV20-1, the J call TRBJ2-3, with 10 bases fitting TRBD1. This CDR3 spans 16 amino acids. Germline assignment: CDR1 DFQATT and CDR2 SNEGSKA (reference sequence). Trimming took 2 bases from V and 1 from J; bases not matched to a gene: 6. The CDR3 loop is CSARLTGTGGTDTQYF. The CDR3 coding sequence is TGCAGTGCTAGACTAACCGGGACAGGGGGCACAGATACGCAGTATTTT.

The chain couples TRBV12-3 or TRBV12-4 to TRBJ2-6, with 9 bases that match TRBD1. CDR3 length: 17 amino acids. The J segment lost 0 bases and the V segment lost 5 bases, leaving 5 bases of the junction unmatched. The DNA for the CDR3 is TGTGCCAGCAGTCCAGGACAGGGGAGCTCTGGGGCCAACGTCCTGACTTTC. Translated: CASSPGQGSSGANVLTF.

In its sample, this clonotype was seen once. CDR3 nucleotide sequence: TGCGCCAGCAGCCTGGGACTAGCGGGAGATCGCTCCTACGAGCAGTACTTC. Its protein is CASSLGLAGDRSYEQYF. The V gene is TRBV5-1, the J gene TRBJ2-7; 14 bases fit TRBD2. The junction had 6 bases not matched to a gene; V was cut back by 4 bases and J by 0 bases. The length of the CDR3 is 17 residues. Germline V CDR1 and CDR2: SGHRS, YFSETQ.

The table lists this clonotype with a few counts. This chain links TRBV18 with TRBJ2-7; D unclear. CDR1 is KGHSH, CDR2 LQKENI, per germline. V gave up 0 bases and J gave up 2 bases, with 8 bases separating them. The CDR3 totals 14 residues. The CDR3 nucleotides read TGTGCCAGCTCACCACCGAACAGCCCCTACGAGCAGTACTTC. This codes for CASSPPNSPYEQYF.

J is TRBJ1-5 and V is TRBV7-6, with D perhaps TRBD1 (5 bases). Germline CDR1 and CDR2: SGHVS and FNYEAQ. Between the trimmed V and J ends, which lost 2 bases and 3 bases, there was a span of 17 bases. The CDR3 spans 17 residues. The DNA for the CDR3 is TGTGCCAGCAGCTTATCCGGGGACTTACATACCAATCAGCCCCAGCATTTT. Translating it yields CASSLSGDLHTNQPQHF.

V usage is TRBV12-3 or TRBV12-4 and J usage is TRBJ1-2, with D maybe TRBD1 (6 bases). There are 14 residues in the CDR3. The V end lost 5 bases, the J end lost 5 bases, and 15 bases lay between the germline ends. The DNA of the CDR3 is TGTGCCAGCAGTGGGGCTAGGGGGTGGTATGGCTACACCTTC. Translating gives CASSGARGWYGYTF.

A few counts support this clonotype. The rearrangement uses TRBV10-3 and TRBJ2-3; 7 positions match TRBD2. The CDR3 extends over 15 amino acids. The V segment lost 3 bases and the J segment 7 bases; nucleotides outside the gene matches: 10. Per germline, CDR1 ENHRY and CDR2 SYGVKD. The CDR3 DNA is TGTGCCATCAGTGATCCCGGGACTACACCTAATACGCAGTATTTT. Amino acids: CAISDPGTTPNTQYF.

This clonotype has just a few counts. This chain joins TRBV10-3 and TRBJ2-1; either TRBD1 or TRBD2 may supply D (5 bases each). This CDR3 spans 15 amino acids. Germline V gene sequence: CDR1 ENHRY, CDR2 SYGVKD. Trimming shortened V by 2 bases and J by 5 bases, and 13 bases separated the two germline ends. CDR3 region: CAISEGQGAHNEQFF. Here the CDR3 DNA reads TGTGCCATCAGTGAGGGGCAGGGAGCCCACAATGAGCAGTTCTTC.

The chain links TRBV20-1 to TRBJ2-5; D remains ambiguous. CDR3 length: 12 residues. CDR1 DFQATT and CDR2 SNEGSKA come from the germline V gene (reference sequence). V was cut by 5 bases and J by 4 bases, with 11 bases left in between. CDR3: CSAPSDGETQYF. The CDR3 region has the DNA TGCAGTGCTCCGTCGGACGGAGAGACCCAGTACTTC.

This chain connects TRBV7-2 to TRBJ2-3; 14 nucleotides align to TRBD2. The J segment lost 4 bases and the V segment lost 3 bases, leaving 3 bases of the junction unmatched. CDR1 and CDR2 (germline): SGHTA, FQGNSA. The CDR3 consists of 16 residues. The chain's CDR3 is CASSLTSGGVADTQYF. In DNA form, the CDR3 reads TGTGCCAGCAGCTTGACTAGCGGGGGGGTCGCAGATACGCAGTATTTT.

The chain carries TRBV5-1 and TRBJ2-1; no reliable D call. V lost 2 bases, J lost 0 bases, and 6 bases lay in between. CDR3 length: 14 amino acids. The germline V gene encodes CDR1 SGHRS and CDR2 YFSETQ. CDR3: CASSFRNSYNEQFF. The CDR3 nucleotides read TGCGCCAGCAGCTTCAGAAACTCCTACAATGAGCAGTTCTTC.

V usage is TRBV12-3 or TRBV12-4 and J usage is TRBJ1-5; unclear D gene. The CDR3 consists of 14 residues. The V end lost 2 bases, the J end lost 0 bases, and 5 bases lay between the germline ends. CDR3 sequence: CASSLQSSNQPQHF. The CDR3 DNA follows: TGTGCCAGCAGTTTACAAAGTAGCAATCAGCCCCAGCATTTT.

This sequence joins TRBV6-1 and TRBJ2-7, with 7 positions matching TRBD1. TRBJ2-5 matches the DNA end more closely, so the J call is doubtful. The germline V gene has CDR1 MNHNS and CDR2 SASEGT. The CDR3 runs 14 residues. This chain's CDR3 is CASIASRGRETQYF. The CDR3 region has the DNA TGTGCCAGCATTGCCAGTAGGGGGCGGGAGACCCAGTACTTC.

The chain recombines TRBV5-1 with TRBJ2-3, with 7 bases aligning to TRBD2. Germline-derived CDR1 and CDR2 are SGHRS and YFSETQ. The CDR3 sequence is 13 residues long. V shed 1 base and J 4 bases; nucleotides not matched to a gene: 0. This chain's CDR3 is CASSLTSADTQYF. In nucleotides, the CDR3 is TGCGCCAGCAGCTTGACTAGCGCAGATACGCAGTATTTT.

This clonotype was seen only a few times. The chain recombines TRBV20-1 with TRBJ2-4; weak D call: TRBD2 (6 bases). The CDR3 is made up of 12 amino acids. Germline CDR1 reads DFQATT; CDR2 reads SNEGSKA (reference sequence). This chain's CDR3 is CRAGEAGGEQYF. CDR3 sequence (DNA): TGCAGAGCCGGGGAGGCGGGTGGTGAGCAGTACTTC.